This T cell receptor (beta chain) was captured in a study of T cell repertoires in cytomegalovirus infection. Study details: Indications came from public TCR beta signatures; they pointed to CMV infection and to a matching HLA type.

Concerning this clonotype itself: No antigen is known for it.

TCRdb re-called the reads through MiXCR, storing one row per CDR3 protein. Of some 120,000 distinct CDR3 sequences listed, roughly 32% were seen once; the top ten hold under 65%. The sequences come from CD8+ T cells from cultured PBMCs, collected from culture after CMV antigen stimulation. The receptor was isolated from a human donor in good health (CMV status not recorded). Some clones in this sample may be carry-over from other donors' samples.

The CDR3 nucleotides are TGTGCCAGCATGGGACTAGCGGGGGTGGTTGCCTACAATGAGCAGTTCTTC. Amino acid sequence: CASMGLAGVVAYNEQFF. The chain recombines TRBV2 with TRBJ2-1, with TRBD2 identical over 14 bases. The junction had 7 bases not matched to a gene; V was cut back by 7 bases and J by 2 bases. Germline V gene data show CDR1 as SNHLY and CDR2 as FYNNEI. The CDR3 is 17 amino acids.